The 8 T cell receptor beta chains in this list originate from one sample, sequenced in a study of CD8 T cells in ankylosing spondylitis. Study conclusions and caveats: It appeared that ankylosing spondylitis blood was characterized by a TCR beta motif of about 8 highly homologous variants.

TCRdb fed the 5' RACE reads into MiXCR, producing one record per CDR3 protein. The sample includes a few hundred thousand distinct CDR3 sequences, approximately 11% of them seen just once. Their specific antigens are unknown. Material for sequencing was blood, either unsorted or a sorted T cell fraction (not recorded which). The receptors were sampled from a male donor with ankylosing spondylitis.

The gene calls are TRBV24-1 and TRBJ2-1, with a possible D match to TRBD1 (6 bases). The CDR3 runs to 14 residues. Germline CDR1 and CDR2: KGHDR and SFDVKD. Trimming took off 3 bases at V and 5 bases at J, with 10 bases between the two ends. CDR3 in DNA: TGTGCCACCAGTGATATTGGACAGAACAATGAGCAGTTCTTC. The encoded protein is CATSDIGQNNEQFF.

This chain joins TRBV18 and TRBJ1-6; D is ambiguous. The CDR3 totals 17 residues. CDR1 KGHSH and CDR2 LQKENI come from the germline V gene. The germline V and J ends were trimmed by 2 bases and 8 bases, with 19 bases remaining between them. The CDR3 loop is CASSPVGRADMDSPLHF. In DNA, the CDR3 is TGTGCCAGCTCACCAGTCGGGAGGGCCGATATGGATTCACCCCTCCACTTT.

This clonotype was detected ten times or more. The chain recombines TRBV5-1 with TRBJ2-2; TRBD1 matches 9 bases. Trimming removed 7 bases from V and 7 bases from J; junction bases left unmatched: 8. The germline gives CDR1 SGHRS, CDR2 YFSETQ. This CDR3 has 14 amino acids. The CDR3 loop reads CASAATGGSGELFF. The CDR3, as DNA: TGCGCCAGCGCCGCGACAGGGGGAAGCGGGGAGCTGTTTTTT.

This clonotype was observed at least ten times. The V call is TRBV24-1, the J call TRBJ1-2, with 7 positions matching TRBD1. CDR1 is KGHDR, CDR2 SFDVKD, per germline. Unmatched junction bases numbered 4, after V lost 3 bases and J lost 4 bases. This CDR3 has 14 residues. CDR3 nucleotides: TGTGCCACCAGTGATCCGACAGGGAGCTATGGCTACACCTTC. As protein: CATSDPTGSYGYTF.

This clonotype has just a few counts. The gene calls are TRBV6-1 and TRBJ2-1, with D possibly called TRBD1 or TRBD2 (5 bases each). V dropped 4 bases and J dropped 8 bases, with 15 bases sitting between them. CDR3 length: 14 residues. Germline CDR1 and CDR2: MNHNS and SASEGT. CDR3 amino acids: CASSAGTTVDEQFF. CDR3 nucleotide sequence: TGTGCCAGCAGTGCTGGGACGACGGTCGATGAGCAGTTCTTC.

This clonotype was counted only a few times. The genes are TRBV12-3 or TRBV12-4 and TRBJ2-3, with 8 bases matching TRBD1. The CDR3 has 15 amino acids. V lost 5 bases and J lost 2; bases outside the gene matches: 6. CDR3 sequence (DNA): TGTGCCAGCAGTCCCGAGACAGGGGACACAGATACGCAGTATTTT. Residues: CASSPETGDTDTQYF.

This clonotype was picked up a small number of times. The chain combines TRBV5-5 with TRBJ2-1; 8 nucleotides line up with TRBD1. This CDR3 spans 17 amino acids. CDR1 and CDR2 (germline): SGHKS, YYEKEE (reference sequence). With V trimmed by 0 bases and J by 2 bases, 7 bases remained unmatched. In DNA, the CDR3 is TGTGCCAGCAGCTTGGCCCTCGGGGACAGGCCCTACAATGAGCAGTTCTTC. It yields the protein CASSLALGDRPYNEQFF.

This clonotype occurred a few times. This sequence joins TRBV27 and TRBJ2-5; D remains unclear. V lost 1 base and J lost 4, with 7 bases in between. Germline loops: CDR1 MNHEY, CDR2 SMNVEV (reference sequence). The CDR3 extends over 13 amino acids. The CDR3 here is CASSLFGSETQYF. CDR3 sequence (DNA): TGTGCCAGCAGTTTATTTGGGTCAGAGACCCAGTACTTC.